The 17 T cell receptor beta chains presented below share a single source sample, sequenced in a study of read filtering for tumor transcriptome and immune sequencing. The library was built from about 0.4 ug RNA with molecular barcoded adaptors for alpha/delta and beta/gamma chains. TCRdb re-analysed the reads in MiXCR, keeping a single row per CDR3 protein. The sample has 35,000 to 55,000 distinct CDR3 sequences, approximately 12% seen once. Sequenced: a population of CD138-negative cells sorted from bone marrow. The receptors stem from a donor aged 40 or older with multiple myeloma.

This clonotype was observed many times. The chain carries TRBV7-8 and TRBJ2-7; D possibly corresponds to TRBD2 (6 bases). Germline V gene data show CDR1 as SGHVS and CDR2 as FQNEAQ. The CDR3 extends over 15 amino acids. V lost 1 base, J lost 0 bases, and 10 bases lay in between. The CDR3 spells CASSLEGLLSYEQYF. The CDR3 DNA sequence: TGTGCCAGCAGCTTAGAGGGACTCCTCTCCTACGAGCAGTACTTC.

This clonotype was observed many times. The rearrangement uses TRBV7-3 and TRBJ1-1; D call uncertain. V was cut by 1 base and J by 7 bases, with 10 bases left in between. The germline gives CDR1 SGHTA, CDR2 FQGTGA. The CDR3 covers 13 residues. The CDR3 bases are TGTGCCAGCAGCTTAAGAAGGCAGGATGAAGCTTTCTTT. Protein sequence: CASSLRRQDEAFF.

This clonotype showed up many times. The chain couples TRBV6-5 to TRBJ2-1, with D tentatively TRBD2 (6 bases). The CDR3 runs to 15 residues. Trimming stripped 3 bases from V and 7 bases from J, with 16 bases between. CDR1 and CDR2 from the germline V gene are MNHEY and SVGAGI. The CDR3 nucleotides are TGTGCCAGCAGTTATTTGAGGGAGGAAAGTAATGAGCAGTTCTTC. Its protein product is CASSYLREESNEQFF.

This clonotype appeared many times. This chain joins TRBV15 and TRBJ2-3; TRBD2 matches at 7 bases. The CDR3 length is 16 residues. Per germline, CDR1 LNHNV and CDR2 YYDKDF (reference sequence). V gave up 0 bases and J gave up 6 bases; unmatched junction bases: 9. The DNA of the CDR3 is TGTGCCACCAGCAGAGAGGGGGGGTTTTCCAGGGATACGCAGTATTTT. Translation gives CATSREGGFSRDTQYF.

This clonotype was counted ten times or more. The chain is built from TRBV6-1 and TRBJ2-1, with D perhaps TRBD2 (6 bases). The germline V gene encodes CDR1 MNHNS and CDR2 SASEGT. The ends were cut back, 7 bases at V and 10 bases at J, with 20 bases in the middle. CDR3 size: 14 residues. The CDR3 reads CASTLGTPGGEQFF. DNA for the CDR3: TGTGCCAGCACCCTTGGGACCCCTGGGGGGGAGCAGTTCTTC.

In its sample, this clonotype was seen many times. DNA of the CDR3: TGCAGTGCTAGAATGTCTAGCGGGAGGGGGGTGAATGAGCAGTTCTTC. Translated: CSARMSSGRGVNEQFF. V and J are TRBV20-1 and TRBJ2-1; TRBD2 matches at 12 bases. J gave up 7 bases and V 2 bases, and 9 bases lay outside the gene matches. CDR1 and CDR2 from the germline V gene are DFQATT and SNEGSKA (reference sequence). This CDR3 is 16 amino acids long.

This clonotype was picked up a small number of times. A read error may explain this, as a much larger clone is one base away. The chain recombines TRBV6-6 with TRBJ2-7, with D hard to call. The germline gives CDR1 MNHNY, CDR2 SVGAGI (reference sequence). The CDR3 loop spans 13 amino acids. The chain's CDR3 is CASTPGRNYKQYF. The CDR3 DNA reads as TGTGCCAGCACTCCGGGTCGTAACTACAAGCAGTACTTC.

Comments on this clonotype: The CDR3 end shows no conserved phenylalanine or tryptophan, and so a read error is likely. The chain combines TRBV7-6 with TRBJ2-1, with 12 bases identical to TRBD2. Germline CDR1 and CDR2: SGHVS and FNYEAQ. There are 15 residues in the CDR3. After removal of 2 bases from V and 8 bases from J, the junction contained 4 bases not matched to a gene. Here the CDR3 reads CASSLLAGGPDEQFS. The CDR3 coding sequence is TGTGCCAGCAGCTTACTAGCGGGAGGGCCAGATGAGCAGTTCTCC.

This clonotype has at least ten counts. V usage is TRBV7-9 and J usage is TRBJ2-2, with 12 nucleotides matching TRBD2. Unmatched junction bases numbered 0, after V lost 2 bases and J lost 5 bases. The V gene's germline CDR1 is SEHNR and CDR2 FQNEAQ (reference sequence). This CDR3 region has 15 residues. The CDR3 region has the DNA TGTGCCAGCAGCTTAACTAGCGGGAGGACCGGGGAGCTGTTTTTT. The encoded protein is CASSLTSGRTGELFF.

This clonotype was observed many times. The V gene is TRBV19, the J gene TRBJ2-1, with 10 bases fitting TRBD2. With 5 bases clipped from V and 6 bases from J, the junction kept 10 bases outside the gene matches. Germline V gives CDR1 LNHDA, CDR2 SQIVND (reference sequence). This CDR3 is 16 amino acids long. Written as DNA, the CDR3 is TGTGCCAGTAGTTCTCGAGGACTAGCGGCAGCCAATGAGCAGTTCTTC. Protein sequence: CASSSRGLAAANEQFF. Full variable domain (missing parts from reference TRBV19 and TRBJ2-1): DGGITQSPKYLFRKEGQNVTLSCEQNLNHDAMYWYRQDPGQGLRLIYYSQIVNDFQKGDIAEGYSVSREKKESFPLTVTSAQKNPTAFYLCASSSRGLAAANEQFFGPGTRLTVL.

This clonotype was detected ten times or more. The chain is built from TRBV6-6 and TRBJ2-7; D gene ambiguous. Per germline, CDR1 MNHNY and CDR2 SVGAGI (reference sequence). Trimming removed 6 bases from V and 2 bases from J, with 14 bases in between. The CDR3 is made up of 14 amino acids. CDR3 sequence reads: CASRAPGGTYEQYF. CDR3 DNA: TGTGCCAGCAGGGCCCCTGGTGGCACCTACGAGCAGTACTTC.

This clonotype was observed many times. V usage is TRBV7-2 and J usage is TRBJ2-7; D assignment may be TRBD1 or TRBD2 (6 bases each). Germline V CDR1 and CDR2: SGHTA, FQGNSA. V shed 1 base and J shed 3 bases, with 7 bases lying between them. The CDR3 covers 13 residues. The CDR3 here is CASSLEGGYEQYF. In DNA, the CDR3 is TGTGCCAGCAGCTTAGAGGGGGGCTACGAGCAGTACTTC.

This clonotype was observed at least ten times. The J gene is TRBJ2-3, the V gene TRBV5-1; 10 bases align to TRBD2. Trimming removed 0 bases from V and 2 bases from J; junction bases left unmatched: 6. This CDR3 spans 17 amino acids. Germline loops: CDR1 SGHRS, CDR2 YFSETQ. This CDR3 reads CASSLGPSGGITDTQYF. For the CDR3, the DNA is TGCGCCAGCAGCTTGGGGCCTAGCGGGGGTATCACAGATACGCAGTATTTT.

This clonotype occurred many times. The chain carries TRBV19 and TRBJ2-3; unclear D gene. The CDR3 runs 16 residues. Germline CDR1 is LNHDA and CDR2 is SQIVND (reference sequence). The V end was cut by 1 base, the J end by 1 base, with 12 bases between. In DNA, the CDR3 is TGTGCCAGTAGTATAGGGTCCGGGTGGGGCACAGATACGCAGTATTTT. Its translation is CASSIGSGWGTDTQYF.

This clonotype appeared many times. The J gene is TRBJ2-7, the V gene TRBV6-5; possibly TRBD1 for D (5 bases). CDR3 length equals 14 residues. Germline V CDR1 and CDR2: MNHEY, SVGAGI. V lost 0 bases, J lost 5 bases, and 11 bases lay in between. CDR3 DNA sequence: TGTGCCAGCAGTTACTCAGGGGTTACCCACGAGCAGTACTTC. Translated, it gives CASSYSGVTHEQYF.

This clonotype was counted at least ten times. The chain joins TRBV7-6 to TRBJ2-3, with D unclear. Trimming took 4 bases from V and 0 from J, leaving 8 bases between them. In germline, CDR1 is SGHVS, CDR2 FNYEAQ. CDR3 size: 14 residues. The CDR3: CASSSYKSTDTQYF. CDR3 DNA: TGTGCCAGCAGCTCTTACAAGAGCACAGATACGCAGTATTTT.

The sample holds many counts of this clonotype. The chain combines TRBV5-1 with TRBJ2-5; the match to TRBD2 covers 9 bases. There are 15 residues in the CDR3. With V trimmed by 7 bases and J by 4 bases, 11 bases remained unmatched. CDR1 and CDR2 from the germline V gene are SGHRS and YFSETQ. CDR3 bases: TGCGCCAGCTGCCCTACTAGCGGGCTGGCAGAGACCCAGTACTTC. Translation: CASCPTSGLAETQYF.